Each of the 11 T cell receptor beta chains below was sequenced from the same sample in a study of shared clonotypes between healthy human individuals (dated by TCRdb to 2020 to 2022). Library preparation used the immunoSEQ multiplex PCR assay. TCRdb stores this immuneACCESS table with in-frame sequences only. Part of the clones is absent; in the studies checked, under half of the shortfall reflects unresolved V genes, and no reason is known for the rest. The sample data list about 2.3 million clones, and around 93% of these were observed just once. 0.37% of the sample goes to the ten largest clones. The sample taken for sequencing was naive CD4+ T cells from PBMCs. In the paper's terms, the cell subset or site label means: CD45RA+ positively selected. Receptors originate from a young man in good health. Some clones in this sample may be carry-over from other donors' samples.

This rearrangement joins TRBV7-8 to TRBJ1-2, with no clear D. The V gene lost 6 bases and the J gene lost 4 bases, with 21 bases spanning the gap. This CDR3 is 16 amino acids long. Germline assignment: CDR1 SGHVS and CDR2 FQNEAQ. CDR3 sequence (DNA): TGTGCCAGCAGGAACATGATGACGGGGTTGGGCTATGGCTACACCTTC. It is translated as CASRNMMTGLGYGYTF.

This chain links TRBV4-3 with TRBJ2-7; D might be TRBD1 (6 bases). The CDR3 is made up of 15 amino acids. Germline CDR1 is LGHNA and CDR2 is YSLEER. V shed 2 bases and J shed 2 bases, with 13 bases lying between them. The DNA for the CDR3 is TGCGCCAGCAGCCAAAAAGGACAGCAAACCTACGAGCAGTACTTC. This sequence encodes CASSQKGQQTYEQYF.

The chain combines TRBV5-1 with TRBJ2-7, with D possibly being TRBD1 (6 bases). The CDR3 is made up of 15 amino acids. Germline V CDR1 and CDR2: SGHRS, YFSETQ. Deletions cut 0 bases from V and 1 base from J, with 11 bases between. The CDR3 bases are TGCGCCAGCAGCTTGGGGGGGCTTAATTCCTACGAGCAGTACTTC. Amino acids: CASSLGGLNSYEQYF.

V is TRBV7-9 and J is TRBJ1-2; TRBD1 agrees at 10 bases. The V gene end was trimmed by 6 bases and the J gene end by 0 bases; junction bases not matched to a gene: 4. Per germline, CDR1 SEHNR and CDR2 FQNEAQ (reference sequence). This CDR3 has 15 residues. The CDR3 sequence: CASRPGTGANYGYTF. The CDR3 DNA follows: TGTGCCAGCAGACCCGGGACAGGGGCTAACTATGGCTACACCTTC. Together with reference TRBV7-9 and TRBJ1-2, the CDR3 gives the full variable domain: DTGVSQNPRHKITKRGQNVTFRCDPISEHNRLYWYRQTLGQGPEFLTYFQNEAQLEKSRLLSDRFSAERPKGSFSTLEIQRTEQGDSAMYLCASRPGTGANYGYTFGSGTRLTVV.

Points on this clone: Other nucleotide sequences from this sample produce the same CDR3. The CDR3 spells CASTLSEKLFF. Here the CDR3 DNA reads TGTGCCAGCACTTTGAGCGAAAAACTGTTTTTT. The chain has TRBV2 and TRBJ1-4; D is uncertain. This CDR3 has 11 amino acids. The germline gives CDR1 SNHLY, CDR2 FYNNEI. Trimming stripped 7 bases from V and 8 bases from J, with 8 bases between.

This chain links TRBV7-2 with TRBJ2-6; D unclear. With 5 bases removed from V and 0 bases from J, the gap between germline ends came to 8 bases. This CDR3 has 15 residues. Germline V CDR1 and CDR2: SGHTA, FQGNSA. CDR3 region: CASSARSSGANVLTF. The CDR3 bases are TGTGCCAGCAGCGCACGGAGCTCTGGGGCCAACGTCCTGACTTTC.

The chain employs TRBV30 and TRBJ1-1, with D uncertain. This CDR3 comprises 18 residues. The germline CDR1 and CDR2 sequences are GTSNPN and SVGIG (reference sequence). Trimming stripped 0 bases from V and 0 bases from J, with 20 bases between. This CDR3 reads CAWSVQWGSAVMNTEAFF. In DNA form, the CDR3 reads TGTGCCTGGAGTGTACAATGGGGTAGCGCCGTCATGAACACTGAAGCTTTCTTT.

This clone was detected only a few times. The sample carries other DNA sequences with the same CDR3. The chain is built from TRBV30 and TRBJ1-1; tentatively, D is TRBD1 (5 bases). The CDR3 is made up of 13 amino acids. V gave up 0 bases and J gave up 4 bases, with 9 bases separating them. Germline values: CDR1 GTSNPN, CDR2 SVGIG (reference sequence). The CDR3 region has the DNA TGTGCCTGGAGTGTACAGGCTCCCACTGAAGCTTTCTTT. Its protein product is CAWSVQAPTEAFF.

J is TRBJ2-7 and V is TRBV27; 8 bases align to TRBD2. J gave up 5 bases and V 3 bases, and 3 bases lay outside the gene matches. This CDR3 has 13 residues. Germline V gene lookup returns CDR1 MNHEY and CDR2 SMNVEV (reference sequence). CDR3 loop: CASSFLGGDEQYF. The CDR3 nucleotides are TGTGCCAGCAGTTTTCTCGGGGGGGACGAGCAGTACTTC.

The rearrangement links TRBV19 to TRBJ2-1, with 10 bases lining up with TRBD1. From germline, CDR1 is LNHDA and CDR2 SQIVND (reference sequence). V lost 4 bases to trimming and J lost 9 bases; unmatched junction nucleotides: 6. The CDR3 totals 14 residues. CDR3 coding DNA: TGTGCCAGTAGTACGGGGACAGGGGTTGCTGAGCAGTTCTTC. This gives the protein CASSTGTGVAEQFF.

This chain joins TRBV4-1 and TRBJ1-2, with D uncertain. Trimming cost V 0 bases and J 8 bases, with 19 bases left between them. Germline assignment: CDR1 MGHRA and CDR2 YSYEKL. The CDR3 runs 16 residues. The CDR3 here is CASSQDGWQASGGYTF. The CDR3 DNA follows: TGCGCCAGCAGCCAAGATGGGTGGCAGGCCTCGGGAGGCTACACCTTC.